Shown below are 31 T cell receptor beta chains from a single sample sequenced in a study of OX40 agonist ivuxolimab in advanced cancers. Produced via immunoSEQ multiplex PCR; TCRdb's table is partial and in-frame only. The sample lists roughly 100,000 clones; 80% to 90% were seen once. The input for sequencing was CD4+ or CD8+ T cells sorted from blood, taken in a trial of the OX40 agonist ivuxolimab. These receptors were taken from an adult with an advanced solid tumor such as melanoma, head and neck, liver or kidney cancer.

This chain uses TRBV4-3 with TRBJ1-2, with unresolved D. V lost 0 bases, J lost 1 base, and 15 bases lay in between. The CDR3 covers 17 residues. Germline loops: CDR1 LGHNA, CDR2 YSLEER. The CDR3 here is CASSQDEGSFFNYGYTF. Written as DNA, the CDR3 is TGCGCCAGCAGCCAAGATGAAGGCAGTTTTTTTAACTATGGCTACACCTTC.

The chain combines TRBV27 with TRBJ1-1; D is undetermined. V was pared by 6 bases and J by 2 bases, with 13 bases between. This CDR3 has 14 amino acids. CDR1 is MNHEY and CDR2 is SMNVEV in the germline V gene (reference sequence). The CDR3 nucleotides are TGTGCCAGCAGGCAAGCCAGATTTAACACTGAAGCTTTCTTT. This gives the protein CASRQARFNTEAFF.

This clone was picked up a small number of times. The V gene is TRBV28, the J gene TRBJ2-5; D is unresolved. Between the trimmed V and J ends, which lost 4 bases and 4 bases, there was a span of 10 bases. There are 13 residues in the CDR3. The germline CDR1 and CDR2 sequences are MDHEN and SYDVKM. The CDR3 DNA reads TGTGCCAGCAGTTCCCCAGCTTTAGAGACCCAGTACTTC. Protein product: CASSSPALETQYF.

The chain links TRBV27 to TRBJ2-2; 7 bases map to TRBD1. J was trimmed by 6 bases and V by 5 bases; bases with no gene match: 6. The CDR3 loop spans 14 amino acids. CDR1 is MNHEY and CDR2 is SMNVEV in the germline V gene (reference sequence). CDR3 residues: CASSTTGFAGELFF. DNA of the CDR3: TGTGCCAGCAGTACGACAGGGTTTGCCGGGGAGCTGTTTTTT.

This chain links TRBV5-1 with TRBJ2-7; D might be TRBD2 (5 bases). Germline V lookup: CDR1 SGHRS, CDR2 YFSETQ. V was trimmed by 4 bases and J by 7 bases, leaving 15 bases between them. The CDR3 runs to 13 residues. CDR3 DNA: TGCGCCAGCAGCGATGCAGGACTGGGGGAGCAGTACTTC. The encoded protein is CASSDAGLGEQYF.

This clone turned up a few times. Other DNA sequences in the same sample also yield this CDR3. The chain employs TRBV7-8 and TRBJ1-1, with unresolved D. The CDR3 runs 15 residues. Deletions cut 3 bases from V and 0 bases from J, with 11 bases between. Germline V gene lookup returns CDR1 SGHVS and CDR2 FQNEAQ. Here the CDR3 DNA reads TGTGCCAGCAGCTTGAAGCGCCAGTTGAACACTGAAGCTTTCTTT. As protein: CASSLKRQLNTEAFF.

This chain joins TRBV19 and TRBJ1-2; the D is unclear. Between the trimmed V and J ends, which lost 2 bases and 2 bases, there was a span of 6 bases. Germline V gene sequence: CDR1 LNHDA, CDR2 SQIVND (reference sequence). This CDR3 is built from 13 residues. The CDR3 bases are TGTGCCAGTAGTATAAGGTGGAACTATGGCTACACCTTC. It codes for CASSIRWNYGYTF.

The chain employs TRBV7-2 and TRBJ1-6, with D unresolved. The CDR3 is made up of 15 amino acids. Trimming pared 0 bases from V and 10 bases from J, leaving 13 bases between. Germline V gives CDR1 SGHTA, CDR2 FQGNSA. Written as DNA, the CDR3 is TGTGCCAGCAGCTTAGCCGCCGGGGTCAGATCACCCCTCCACTTT. Its protein is CASSLAAGVRSPLHF.

The chain employs TRBV6-1 and TRBJ1-1; 9 bases align to TRBD1. The CDR3 runs to 14 residues. Trimming took 5 bases from V and 3 from J; bases not matched to a gene: 4. Germline loops: CDR1 MNHNS, CDR2 SASEGT. This CDR3 reads CASSLQGADTEAFF. The CDR3 DNA sequence: TGTGCCAGCAGTTTACAGGGGGCGGACACTGAAGCTTTCTTT.

This rearrangement joins TRBV5-1 to TRBJ1-4, with 10 bases matching TRBD1. The CDR3 sequence is 16 residues long. Per germline, CDR1 SGHRS and CDR2 YFSETQ. The V segment lost 0 bases and the J segment 7 bases; nucleotides outside the gene matches: 6. DNA for the CDR3: TGCGCCAGCAGCTTGGGACAGGGGGCGACGGGTGAAAAACTGTTTTTT. Translating gives CASSLGQGATGEKLFF.

Only one count was recorded for this clone. The gene calls are TRBV7-9 and TRBJ1-5, with TRBD1 identical over 7 bases. With 5 bases clipped from V and 2 bases from J, the junction kept 6 bases outside the gene matches. Germline V gene lookup returns CDR1 SEHNR and CDR2 FQNEAQ (reference sequence). This CDR3 contains 15 residues. This CDR3 is CASSREGAGNQPQHF. The CDR3 DNA is TGTGCCAGCAGCAGGGAGGGGGCGGGCAATCAGCCCCAGCATTTT.

The V gene is TRBV6-6, the J gene TRBJ1-1, with D uncertain. The CDR3 extends over 14 amino acids. V was clipped by 6 bases and J by 7 bases, with 18 bases between them. The germline CDR1 and CDR2 sequences are MNHNY and SVGAGI (reference sequence). The CDR3 region is CASSPGVPPFEAFF. The CDR3 bases are TGTGCCAGCAGCCCCGGAGTGCCCCCTTTTGAAGCTTTCTTT.

V gene TRBV5-1 combines with J gene TRBJ1-3; no clear D gene. The CDR3 consists of 14 residues. Germline CDR1 is SGHRS and CDR2 is YFSETQ. V dropped 0 bases and J dropped 6 bases, with 10 bases sitting between them. CDR3 in amino acids: CASSLGGVVNTIYF. CDR3 DNA: TGCGCCAGCAGCTTGGGCGGGGTGGTAAACACCATATATTTT.

This clone was counted a single time. This rearrangement joins TRBV11-2 to TRBJ1-4, with D possibly being TRBD1 (5 bases). Germline V gene data show CDR1 as SGHAT and CDR2 as FQNNGV. Trimming removed 2 bases from V and 1 base from J, with 5 bases in between. The CDR3 length is 14 residues. CDR3 in DNA: TGTGCCAGCAGCTTAAGGGGAACTAATGAAAAACTGTTTTTT. Translated: CASSLRGTNEKLFF.

This sequence joins TRBV11-2 and TRBJ1-1, with D uncertain. The CDR3 spans 14 residues. V dropped 6 bases and J dropped 1 base, with 12 bases sitting between them. The V gene's germline CDR1 is SGHAT and CDR2 FQNNGV. CDR3 loop: CASSGVRGNTEAFF. DNA for the CDR3: TGTGCCAGCAGTGGGGTTAGAGGGAACACTGAAGCTTTCTTT.

This chain uses TRBV28 with TRBJ2-2, with TRBD1 matching 10 bases. Germline trimming cut 6 bases from V and 1 base from J; bases unmatched to any gene: 11. The CDR3 has 18 residues. Germline CDR1 and CDR2: MDHEN and SYDVKM. The CDR3 DNA is TGTGCCAGCAGCCCACCCGGGACAGGGGTTCAGAACACCGGGGAGCTGTTTTTT. Translation gives CASSPPGTGVQNTGELFF.

The V and J genes are TRBV30 and TRBJ1-1; 10 nucleotides align to TRBD1. Germline lookup yields CDR1 GTSNPN and CDR2 SVGIG (reference sequence). Germline trimming cut 0 bases from V and 10 bases from J; bases unmatched to any gene: 8. This CDR3 has 14 amino acids. The CDR3 spells CAWSVQGTGVGAFF. For the CDR3, the DNA is TGTGCCTGGAGTGTACAGGGGACAGGGGTGGGAGCTTTCTTT.

The gene calls are TRBV6-5 and TRBJ1-2; 7 nucleotides align to TRBD1. The V and J ends lost 6 bases and 7 bases, in that order; junction bases with no gene match: 8. Germline lookup yields CDR1 MNHEY and CDR2 SVGAGI. This CDR3 is built from 13 residues. The CDR3 nucleotides are TGTGCCAGCAGGCCGACAGGGTTGGTTGGCTACACCTTC. Residues: CASRPTGLVGYTF.

The chain links TRBV11-3 to TRBJ1-1, with D perhaps TRBD1 (5 bases). CDR3 length: 18 amino acids. The V end lost 5 bases, the J end lost 11 bases, and 33 bases lay between the germline ends. In germline, CDR1 is SGHNT, CDR2 YENEEA. Here the CDR3 reads CASSPGQGYEAPGTGAFF. CDR3 nucleotide sequence: TGTGCCAGCAGCCCCGGGCAGGGTTATGAGGCTCCGGGAACTGGGGCTTTCTTT.

The chain combines TRBV18 with TRBJ2-5; a possible D gene is TRBD1 (6 bases). This CDR3 has 14 amino acids. V lost 3 bases, J lost 5 bases, and 13 bases lay in between. The germline V gene has CDR1 KGHSH and CDR2 LQKENI. CDR3 amino acids: CASSPSNRDETQYF. In DNA, the CDR3 is TGTGCCAGCTCACCCTCAAACAGGGATGAGACCCAGTACTTC. Using reference TRBV18 and TRBJ2-5 for the parts outside the CDR3, the full variable domain is NAGVMQNPRHLVRRRGQEARLRCSPMKGHSHVYWYRQLPEEGLKFMVYLQKENIIDESGMPKERFSAEFPKEGPSILRIQQVVRGDSAAYFCASSPSNRDETQYFGPGTRLLVL.

J is TRBJ2-3 and V is TRBV5-8, with D hard to call. The CDR3 spans 15 residues. CDR1 is SGHTS, CDR2 YDEGEE, per germline. V lost 0 bases and J lost 7, with 15 bases in between. The CDR3 bases are TGTGCCAGCAGCTTGGGGTTAGCCGGCGGAAATACGCAGTATTTT. Amino acid sequence: CASSLGLAGGNTQYF.

This sequence joins TRBV7-8 and TRBJ1-4; no clear D gene. Germline loops: CDR1 SGHVS, CDR2 FQNEAQ. This CDR3 contains 12 residues. Trimming removed 1 base from V and 8 bases from J, with 5 bases in between. The CDR3 DNA reads as TGTGCCAGCAGCTTAGGTTGGGAAAAACTGTTTTTT. Encoded protein: CASSLGWEKLFF.

The chain is built from TRBV19 and TRBJ1-3, with 8 bases aligning to TRBD1. The germline V gene has CDR1 LNHDA and CDR2 SQIVND (reference sequence). V lost 6 bases, J lost 0 bases, and 13 bases stayed unmatched. The CDR3 has 18 residues. CDR3 sequence reads: CASRILSGGFNSGNTIYF. Here the CDR3 DNA reads TGTGCCAGTAGGATACTTTCAGGGGGCTTCAACTCTGGAAACACCATATATTTT.

This clone appeared a single time. The chain links TRBV7-6 to TRBJ2-5; TRBD2 agrees at 10 bases. J was trimmed by 1 base and V by 5 bases; bases with no gene match: 7. Germline-derived CDR1 and CDR2 are SGHVS and FNYEAQ. This CDR3 region has 16 residues. Written as DNA, the CDR3 is TGTGCCAGCAGCAGGCTAGCGGGGGCTGGCCAAGAGACCCAGTACTTC. Translating it yields CASSRLAGAGQETQYF.

This clone has a single count. The chain links TRBV18 to TRBJ1-1; D perhaps matches TRBD1 (5 bases). V shed 5 bases and J shed 6 bases, with 10 bases lying between them. This CDR3 region has 12 residues. Germline-derived CDR1 and CDR2 are KGHSH and LQKENI. Here the CDR3 DNA reads TGTGCCAGCTCATCCCGGGACGCTGAAGCTTTCTTT. Residues: CASSSRDAEAFF.

The chain employs TRBV7-2 and TRBJ1-6, with D perhaps matching TRBD1 (6 bases). Trimming pared 5 bases from V and 4 bases from J, leaving 15 bases between. CDR1 is SGHTA and CDR2 is FQGNSA in the germline V gene. The CDR3 length is 16 residues. CDR3 amino acids: CASSAGGRGYNSPLHF. The CDR3 DNA is TGTGCCAGCAGCGCGGGGGGGAGGGGGTATAATTCACCCCTCCACTTT.

This rearrangement joins TRBV11-2 to TRBJ1-2, with a possible D match to TRBD1 (6 bases). Looked up from germline, CDR1 is SGHAT and CDR2 is FQNNGV. V was pared by 4 bases and J by 0 bases, with 15 bases between. This CDR3 comprises 16 residues. The CDR3 is CASSSQGGGTNYGYTF. CDR3 nucleotide sequence: TGTGCCAGCAGCTCCCAGGGAGGGGGAACTAACTATGGCTACACCTTC. Filled out from reference TRBV11-2 and TRBJ1-2, the complete variable domain reads EAGVAQSPRYKIIEKRQSVAFWCNPISGHATLYWYQQILGQGPKLLIQFQNNGVVDDSQLPKDRFSAERLKGVDSTLKIQPAKLEDSAVYLCASSSQGGGTNYGYTFGSGTRLTVV.

This chain links TRBV7-3 with TRBJ1-1; a weak D match, TRBD1 (5 bases). This CDR3 contains 14 residues. Germline CDR1 is SGHTA and CDR2 is FQGTGA. V shed 5 bases and J shed 2 bases, with 12 bases lying between them. The CDR3 spells CASSPKDINTEAFF. Here the CDR3 DNA reads TGTGCCAGCAGCCCCAAGGACATCAACACTGAAGCTTTCTTT.

This sequence joins TRBV6-1 and TRBJ2-6; D gene unclear. There are 13 residues in the CDR3. The germline CDR1 and CDR2 sequences are MNHNS and SASEGT. V dropped 5 bases and J dropped 2 bases, with 4 bases sitting between them. The CDR3 is CASSTTGANVLTF. The CDR3 bases are TGTGCCAGCAGTACCACTGGGGCCAACGTCCTGACTTTC.

In this sample, this clone turned up once. The chain combines TRBV6-5 with TRBJ1-5; D gene uncertain. Germline assignment: CDR1 MNHEY and CDR2 SVGAGI. CDR3 length: 13 amino acids. V lost 4 bases and J lost 9, with 13 bases in between. CDR3 loop: CASSSDNGRPQHF. The CDR3 DNA reads TGTGCCAGCAGTTCAGACAACGGGAGGCCCCAGCATTTT.

The chain is built from TRBV7-6 and TRBJ1-4; 8 bases align to TRBD1. J gave up 0 bases and V 5 bases, and 5 bases lay outside the gene matches. The V gene's germline CDR1 is SGHVS and CDR2 FNYEAQ. The CDR3 totals 16 residues. CDR3 in amino acids: CASSLGQGSTNEKLFF. The DNA for the CDR3 is TGTGCCAGCAGCCTAGGACAGGGATCAACTAATGAAAAACTGTTTTTT.